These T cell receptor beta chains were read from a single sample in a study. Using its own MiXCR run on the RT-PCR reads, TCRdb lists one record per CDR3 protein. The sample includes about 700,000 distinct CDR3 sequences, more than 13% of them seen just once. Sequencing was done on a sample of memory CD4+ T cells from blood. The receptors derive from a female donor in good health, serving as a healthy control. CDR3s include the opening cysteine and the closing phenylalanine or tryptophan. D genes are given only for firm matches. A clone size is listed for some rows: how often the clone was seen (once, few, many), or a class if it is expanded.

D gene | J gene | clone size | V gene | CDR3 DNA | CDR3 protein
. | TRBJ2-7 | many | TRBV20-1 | TGCAGTGCTTGGAGACAGGCAACTACCTACGAGCAGTACTTC | CSAWRQATTYEQYF
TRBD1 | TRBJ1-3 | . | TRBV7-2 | TGTGCCAGCAGCTTAGCCGCCAGGGGGGTCATATATTTT | CASSLAARGVIYF
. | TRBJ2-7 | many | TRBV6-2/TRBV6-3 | TGTGCCAGCTTGAGGGCTGCCGCCTACGAGCAGTACTTC | CASLRAAAYEQYF
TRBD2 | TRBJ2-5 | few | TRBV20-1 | TGCAGTGCTAGTAGCGGGGGCCCCCCAGAGACCCAGTACTTC | CSASSGGPPETQYF
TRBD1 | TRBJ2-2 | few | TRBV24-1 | TGTGCCACCGCGGCCACCGGGACAGGCTTCACCGGGGAGCTGTTTTTT | CATAATGTGFTGELFF
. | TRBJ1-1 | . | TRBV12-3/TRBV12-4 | TGTGCCAGCAGACCTATGACAGCGAACACTGAAGCTTTCTTT | CASRPMTANTEAFF
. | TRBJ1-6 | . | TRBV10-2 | TGCGCCAGCAGTGAGGCCCGGGTTTCGCCTCACTTT | CASSEARVSPHF
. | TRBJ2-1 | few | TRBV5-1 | TGCGCCAGCAGCTTGGCCCCGGGAGTCAGTGGTAATGAGCAGTTCTTC | CASSLAPGVSGNEQFF
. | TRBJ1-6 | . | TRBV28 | TGTGCCAGCAGTTCCCATCAAGTTGGTGATAATTCACCCCTCCACTTT | CASSSHQVGDNSPLHF
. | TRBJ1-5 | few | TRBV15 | TGTGCCACCAGCAGAGGAGGTGGAGACAATCAGCCCCAGCATTTT | CATSRGGGDNQPQHF
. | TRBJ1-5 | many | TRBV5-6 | TGTGCCAGCAGCTTGGCGGCAGGAGATAGCAATCAGCCCCAGCATTTT | CASSLAAGDSNQPQHF
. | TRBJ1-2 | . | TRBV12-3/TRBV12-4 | TGTGCCAGCAGTTTAGTTTGGGGGAGCGGTGGCTACACCTTC | CASSLVWGSGGYTF
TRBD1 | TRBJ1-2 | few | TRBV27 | TGTGCCAGCAGATGGGGACAGGGGACAGGGGGCTACACCTTC | CASRWGQGTGGYTF
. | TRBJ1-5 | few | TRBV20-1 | TGCAGTGCACCTCTCGGGAGCAATCAGCCCCAGCATTTT | CSAPLGSNQPQHF
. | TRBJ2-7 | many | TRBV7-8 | TGTGCCAGCAGCCCAAACCAGGGGGGACGCGAGCAGTACTTC | CASSPNQGGREQYF
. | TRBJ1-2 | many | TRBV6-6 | TGTGCCAGCAGCCAAGGGTCCCGGCCTGGCTACACCTTC | CASSQGSRPGYTF
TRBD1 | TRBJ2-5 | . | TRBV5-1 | TGCGCCAGCAGCTTGACCACAGGGGTGGATAGAGAGACCCAGTACTTC | CASSLTTGVDRETQYF
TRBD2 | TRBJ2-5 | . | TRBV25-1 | TGTGCCAGCAGTGACCACCTAGCGGCAGGTCAAGAGACCCAGTACTTC | CASSDHLAAGQETQYF
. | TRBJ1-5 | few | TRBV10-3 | TGTGCCATCAGTCGGGACAATAGCAATCAGCCCCAGCATTTT | CAISRDNSNQPQHF
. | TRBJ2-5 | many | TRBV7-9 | TGTGCCAGCAGCGAGGGTCACGAGACCCAGTACTTC | CASSEGHETQYF
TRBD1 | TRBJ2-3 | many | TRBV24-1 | TGTGCCACCAGTGAGCCGGGACAGGGGACAGATACGCAGTATTTT | CATSEPGQGTDTQYF
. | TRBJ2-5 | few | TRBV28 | TGTGCCAGCAGTCCCCTGGGGGCCAACCAAGAGACCCAGTACTTC | CASSPLGANQETQYF
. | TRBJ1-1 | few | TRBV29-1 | TGCAGCGTTGCAGGGGCGGAGGTCTCTGAAGCTTTCTTT | CSVAGAEVSEAFF
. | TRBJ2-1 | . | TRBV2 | TGTGCCAGCAGTGAAGCGGGAGGTACCGTCGAGCAGTTCTTC | CASSEAGGTVEQFF
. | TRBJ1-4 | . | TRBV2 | TGTGCCAGCACCTTACAGGGAAATAATGAAAAACTGTTTTTT | CASTLQGNNEKLFF
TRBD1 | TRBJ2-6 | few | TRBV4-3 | TGCGCCAGCAGAGACAGGGGTGCTGGGGCCAACGTCCTGACTTTC | CASRDRGAGANVLTF
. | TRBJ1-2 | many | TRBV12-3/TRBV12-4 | TGTGCCAGCAGCGACCGGAGGAACCTCTATGGCTACACCTTC | CASSDRRNLYGYTF
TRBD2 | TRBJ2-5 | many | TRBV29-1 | TGCAGCGTTGGTCTAGCGGGGGAGACCCAGTACTTC | CSVGLAGETQYF
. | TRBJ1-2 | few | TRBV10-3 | TGTGCCATCAGCCTCAGGGGATATGGCTACACCTTC | CAISLRGYGYTF
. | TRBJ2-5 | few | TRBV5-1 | TGCGCCAGCAGCTTGGAAGGGGCCCCCATAGAGACCCAGTACTTC | CASSLEGAPIETQYF
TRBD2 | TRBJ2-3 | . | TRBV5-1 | TGCGCCAGCAGCTTGGGGACGGGAGGGCAAGATACGCAGTATTTT | CASSLGTGGQDTQYF
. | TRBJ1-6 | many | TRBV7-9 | TGTGCCAGCAGCTTAGACGGAAATTCACCCCTCCACTTT | CASSLDGNSPLHF
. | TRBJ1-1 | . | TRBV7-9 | TGTGCCAGCAGCTTAGGATTTCTGGATAACACTGAAGCTTTCTTT | CASSLGFLDNTEAFF
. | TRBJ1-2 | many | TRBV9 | TGTGCCAGCAGCACACCCGCCAGCTATGGCTACACCTTC | CASSTPASYGYTF
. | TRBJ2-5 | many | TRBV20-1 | TGCAGTGCTGGGGATCCACAAGAGACCCAGTACTTC | CSAGDPQETQYF
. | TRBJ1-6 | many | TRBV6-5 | TGTGCCAGCAGTTATGGTGGGGCCCCGGACTATAATTCACCCCTCCACTTT | CASSYGGAPDYNSPLHF
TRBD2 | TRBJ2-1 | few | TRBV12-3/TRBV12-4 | TGTGCCAGCAGTTTAGTTAGCGGGAGTTTCGGTGAGCAGTTCTTC | CASSLVSGSFGEQFF
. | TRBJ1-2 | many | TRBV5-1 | TGCGCCAGCAGTGTGGGACAAGCTAACTATGGCTACACCTTC | CASSVGQANYGYTF
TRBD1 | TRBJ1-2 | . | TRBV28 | TGTGCCAGCAGCACCGGGACAGGGATCTATGGCTACACCTTC | CASSTGTGIYGYTF
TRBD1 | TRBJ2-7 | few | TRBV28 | TGTGCCAGCAGTAGCGTCGGACAGGGCCGACCAGGCGAGCAGTACTTC | CASSSVGQGRPGEQYF
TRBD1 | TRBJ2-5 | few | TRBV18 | TGTGCCAGCTCACCGGGGACAGGGGTCCAATTCCAAGAGACCCAGTACTTC | CASSPGTGVQFQETQYF
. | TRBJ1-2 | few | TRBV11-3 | TGTGCCAGCAGCTTACAGGGGCGCCGGGGCTACACCTTC | CASSLQGRRGYTF
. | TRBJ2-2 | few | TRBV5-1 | TGCGCCAGCATAGAGAGCGCGAACACCGGGGAGCTGTTTTTT | CASIESANTGELFF
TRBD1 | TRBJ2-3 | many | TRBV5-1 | TGCGCCAGCAGCGTTATTCAGGGGGATACAGATACGCAGTATTTT | CASSVIQGDTDTQYF
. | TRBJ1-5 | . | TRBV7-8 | TGTGCCAGCAGTCTTACGGGGGAGCGGCCCCAGCATTTT | CASSLTGERPQHF
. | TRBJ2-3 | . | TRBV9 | TGTGCCAGCAGCTCTCGCTTCTACGCAACATCTAGCACAGATACGCAGTATTTT | CASSSRFYATSSTDTQYF